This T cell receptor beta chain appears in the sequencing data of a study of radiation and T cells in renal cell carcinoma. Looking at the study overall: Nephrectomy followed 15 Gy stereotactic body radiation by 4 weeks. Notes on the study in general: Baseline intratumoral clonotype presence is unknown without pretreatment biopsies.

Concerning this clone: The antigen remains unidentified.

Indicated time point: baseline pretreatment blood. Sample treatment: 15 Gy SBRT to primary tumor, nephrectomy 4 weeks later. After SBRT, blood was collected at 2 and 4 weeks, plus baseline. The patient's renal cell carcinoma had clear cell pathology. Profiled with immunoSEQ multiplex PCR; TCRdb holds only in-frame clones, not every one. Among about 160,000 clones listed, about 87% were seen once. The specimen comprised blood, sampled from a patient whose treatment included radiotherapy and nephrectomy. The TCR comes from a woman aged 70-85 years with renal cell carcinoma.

The CDR3 reads CASSLPGAGGPREQYF. The CDR3 DNA is TGTGCCAGCAGCTTGCCCGGGGCAGGGGGACCCCGCGAGCAGTACTTC. V and J are TRBV5-6 and TRBJ2-7; 7 bases are shared with TRBD1. The germline V gene has CDR1 SGHDT and CDR2 YYEEEE. The CDR3 runs 16 residues. V trimming: 1 base; J trimming: 6 bases; junction bases outside the gene matches: 13.